These 26 T cell receptor beta chains share one sample of origin, sequenced in a study of blood T cell repertoires in COVID-19 (dated by TCRdb to 2019 to 2021). The receptor library was made with the immunoSEQ multiplex PCR assay. In TCRdb, the immuneACCESS table is reduced to in-frame sequences with V and J assigned. These tables do not hold every clone; where another copy was compared, an unresolved V gene accounts for under half, and the others remain unexplained. Here the sample has approximately 280,000 clones; 90% occur a single time. Roughly 1.5% of the sample is in the top ten clones. Sequencing was carried out using PBMCs or T cells enriched from blood (not recorded which). These receptors all come from a woman under 30 with acute COVID-19.

This chain links TRBV29-1 with TRBJ2-7, with 15 positions matching TRBD2. Trimming removed 3 bases from V and 3 bases from J; junction bases left unmatched: 15. CDR1 and CDR2 from the germline V gene are SQVTM and ANQGSEA. The CDR3 loop spans 19 amino acids. The CDR3 region has the DNA TGCAGCGTTGAGATTGCGGGACTAGCGGGAGGCAAAACGAACTACGAGCAGTACTTC. Encoded protein: CSVEIAGLAGGKTNYEQYF.

This rearrangement joins TRBV7-9 to TRBJ2-7; tentative D call: TRBD1 (6 bases). Germline CDR1 is SEHNR and CDR2 is FQNEAQ (reference sequence). This CDR3 has 15 amino acids. Trimming removed 4 bases from V and 3 bases from J, with 16 bases in between. The CDR3: CASSSKAVGHYEQYF. The CDR3 DNA reads as TGTGCCAGCAGCTCCAAGGCGGTGGGACACTACGAGCAGTACTTC.

This chain connects TRBV6-4 to TRBJ2-1; TRBD1 matches 7 bases. V was pared by 5 bases and J by 3 bases, with 1 base of the junction left unmatched. The CDR3 totals 13 residues. CDR1 and CDR2 from the germline V gene are MRHNA and SNTAGT. The CDR3 sequence: CASSRDSYNEQFF. Here the CDR3 DNA reads TGTGCCAGCAGTAGGGACAGCTACAATGAGCAGTTCTTC.

This rearrangement joins TRBV3-1 (or the pseudogene TRBV3-2) to TRBJ1-6; a possible D gene is TRBD1 (6 bases). The CDR3 length is 14 residues. Germline CDR1 reads LGHDT; CDR2 reads YNNKEL (reference sequence). V was clipped by 2 bases and J by 9 bases, with 11 bases between them. CDR3 in amino acids: CASSQRQVRSPLHF. CDR3 sequence (DNA): TGTGCCAGCAGCCAAAGACAGGTTCGTTCACCCCTCCACTTT.

This chain connects TRBV27 to TRBJ2-7; 13 bases are a match to TRBD2. Germline CDR1 reads MNHEY; CDR2 reads SMNVEV (reference sequence). The CDR3 extends over 15 amino acids. Trimming at V came to 10 bases and at J to 3 bases, leaving 9 bases not matched to a gene. The chain's CDR3 is CATGLAGDKLYEQYF. The CDR3 coding sequence is TGTGCCACAGGACTAGCGGGAGATAAACTCTACGAGCAGTACTTC.

This rearrangement joins TRBV12-3 or TRBV12-4 to TRBJ1-6; D gene uncertain. The CDR3 consists of 13 residues. V shed 7 bases and J shed 5 bases, with 9 bases lying between them. This CDR3 is CASTPMNNSPLHF. The CDR3 region has the DNA TGTGCCAGCACCCCTATGAATAATTCACCCCTCCACTTT.

This rearrangement joins TRBV6-1 to TRBJ2-1, with D uncertain. With 3 bases removed from V and 4 bases from J, the gap between germline ends came to 13 bases. The CDR3 has 15 amino acids. Germline loops: CDR1 MNHNS, CDR2 SASEGT. In DNA, the CDR3 is TGTGCCAGCAGTGAGCCCTCCACAAGATACAATGAGCAGTTCTTC. Amino acids: CASSEPSTRYNEQFF.

The chain carries TRBV9 and TRBJ2-1, with TRBD2 identical over 10 bases. Unmatched junction bases numbered 9, after V lost 0 bases and J lost 9 bases. Per germline, CDR1 SGDLS and CDR2 YYNGEE. The CDR3 has 16 residues. This CDR3 is CASSVGSGRDRGEQFF. The CDR3 DNA reads as TGTGCCAGCAGCGTAGGGAGCGGGAGGGACCGGGGTGAGCAGTTCTTC.

Remarks on this clone: In the same sample, other DNA sequences code for this CDR3. This chain connects TRBV7-9 to TRBJ1-6; 8 bases agree with TRBD1. The CDR3 has 14 amino acids. Germline V gives CDR1 SEHNR, CDR2 FQNEAQ (reference sequence). The V segment lost 1 base and the J segment 9 bases; nucleotides outside the gene matches: 2. The CDR3 sequence is CASSLGTGSSPLHF. Here the CDR3 DNA reads TGTGCCAGCAGCTTAGGGACAGGGAGTTCACCCCTCCACTTT.

This sequence joins TRBV7-8 and TRBJ1-4; 7 bases align to TRBD1. Germline-derived CDR1 and CDR2 are SGHVS and FQNEAQ. The CDR3 has 15 residues. J was trimmed by 8 bases and V by 5 bases; bases with no gene match: 11. Here the CDR3 DNA reads TGTGCCAGCAGCCCAAGACAGGGAAGAAGCGAAAAACTGTTTTTT. This encodes CASSPRQGRSEKLFF. The whole variable domain, remainder taken from reference TRBV7-8 and TRBJ1-4, is GAGVSQSPRYKVAKRGQDVALRCDPISGHVSLFWYQQALGQGPEFLTYFQNEAQLDKSGLPSDRFFAERPEGSVSTLKIQRTQQEDSAVYLCASSPRQGRSEKLFFGSGTQLSVL.

The rearrangement uses TRBV18 and TRBJ2-7; possibly TRBD2 for D (5 bases). CDR1 and CDR2 from the germline V gene are KGHSH and LQKENI. V lost 2 bases and J lost 4, with 6 bases in between. This CDR3 contains 12 residues. The CDR3 reads CASSPGGYEQYF. The CDR3 DNA sequence: TGTGCCAGCTCACCAGGAGGTTACGAGCAGTACTTC.

This clone is a singleton in its sample. The V and J genes are TRBV4-2 and TRBJ2-7; weak D call: TRBD2 (6 bases). Germline V gives CDR1 LGHNA, CDR2 YNFKEQ. Trimming removed 4 bases at V and 0 bases at J, with 19 bases between. There are 17 residues in the CDR3. The CDR3 loop reads CASSREVAGLSSYEQYF. CDR3 DNA: TGTGCCAGCAGCCGAGAGGTTGCGGGGCTCAGCTCCTACGAGCAGTACTTC.

V is TRBV7-9 and J is TRBJ1-3, with D possibly TRBD1 on 6 matching bases. Germline values: CDR1 SEHNR, CDR2 FQNEAQ (reference sequence). Trimming left V 10 bases short and J 1 base short, with 14 bases between. The CDR3 extends over 14 amino acids. The CDR3 DNA follows: TGTGCCACAAAAGAAGGACAGTCTGGAAACACCATATATTTT. It translates to CATKEGQSGNTIYF. Complete variable domain (other parts from reference TRBV7-9 and TRBJ1-3): DTGVSQNPRHKITKRGQNVTFRCDPISEHNRLYWYRQTLGQGPEFLTYFQNEAQLEKSRLLSDRFSAERPKGSFSTLEIQRTEQGDSAMYLCATKEGQSGNTIYFGEGSWLTVV.

The chain is built from TRBV28 and TRBJ1-2, with 10 bases aligning to TRBD1. The CDR3 runs 17 residues. The germline gives CDR1 MDHEN, CDR2 SYDVKM. After removal of 2 bases from V and 4 bases from J, the junction contained 10 bases not matched to a gene. CDR3 nucleotides: TGTGCCAGCAGTTTAAACCCTTCGACAGGGGGCGTCTATGGCTACACCTTC. Its protein product is CASSLNPSTGGVYGYTF.

This clone was picked up one time. The V gene is TRBV6-5, the J gene TRBJ2-6, with unresolved D. The CDR3 runs 13 residues. CDR1 is MNHEY, CDR2 SVGAGI, per germline. V lost 10 bases and J 2 bases, leaving 9 bases between the germline ends. The chain's CDR3 is CATNPPGANVLTF. In nucleotides, the CDR3 is TGTGCCACCAATCCCCCTGGGGCCAACGTCCTGACTTTC.

The chain employs TRBV7-9 and TRBJ2-1, with D maybe TRBD2 (5 bases). The germline gives CDR1 SEHNR, CDR2 FQNEAQ (reference sequence). V was trimmed by 1 base and J by 7 bases, leaving 8 bases between them. The length of the CDR3 is 13 residues. DNA of the CDR3: TGTGCCAGCAGCTTAGTCGGGGTGAATGAGCAGTTCTTC. Its protein product is CASSLVGVNEQFF.

The chain has TRBV29-1 and TRBJ2-2; 8 bases fit TRBD2. This CDR3 is built from 13 residues. The J segment lost 5 bases and the V segment lost 7 bases, leaving 6 bases of the junction unmatched. Per the germline V gene, CDR1 is SQVTM and CDR2 is ANQGSEA. The DNA of the CDR3 is TGCAGCGCCGGGAGGGCCGGAACCGGGGAGCTGTTTTTT. As protein: CSAGRAGTGELFF.

The V and J genes are TRBV7-9 and TRBJ2-1; no clear D gene. V dropped 0 bases and J dropped 8 bases, with 8 bases sitting between them. From germline, CDR1 is SEHNR and CDR2 FQNEAQ (reference sequence). The CDR3 length is 13 residues. The CDR3 is CASSLARIHEQFF. CDR3 DNA sequence: TGTGCCAGCAGCTTAGCGCGGATACATGAGCAGTTCTTC.

The sample holds one count of this clone. The J gene is TRBJ1-4, the V gene TRBV28; D ambiguous. The CDR3 totals 14 residues. Germline V gene data show CDR1 as MDHEN and CDR2 as SYDVKM. Trimming removed 3 bases at V and 7 bases at J, with 12 bases between. CDR3 residues: CASSFPHSGEKLFF. CDR3 bases: TGTGCCAGCAGTTTTCCCCATTCGGGTGAAAAACTGTTTTTT.

This chain connects TRBV7-2 to TRBJ2-1, with D possibly matching TRBD2 (5 bases). This CDR3 has 14 residues. V gave up 4 bases and J gave up 5 bases, with 12 bases separating them. CDR1 is SGHTA and CDR2 is FQGNSA in the germline V gene. The CDR3 is CASSSLLANNEQFF. DNA of the CDR3: TGTGCCAGCAGCTCCCTTCTAGCTAACAATGAGCAGTTCTTC.

V gene TRBV18 combines with J gene TRBJ2-1, with D possibly matching TRBD1 (6 bases). The length of the CDR3 is 15 residues. Germline-derived CDR1 and CDR2 are KGHSH and LQKENI. V lost 3 bases and J 5 bases, leaving 14 bases between the germline ends. CDR3 protein: CASSPLGDTDNEQFF. DNA for the CDR3: TGTGCCAGCTCACCCCTAGGGGACACAGACAATGAGCAGTTCTTC.

The chain combines TRBV10-3 with TRBJ1-1; 9 bases are a match to TRBD1. V dropped 6 bases and J dropped 8; count of bases not matched to a gene: 13. CDR1 and CDR2 from the germline V gene are ENHRY and SYGVKD. This CDR3 is 15 amino acids long. CDR3 in DNA: TGTGCCATCAGGATGGACAGGGGAGGCCCCCCGGAAGCTTTCTTT. Translation: CAIRMDRGGPPEAFF.

The chain employs TRBV18 and TRBJ2-3, with 9 bases lining up with TRBD2. Germline lookup yields CDR1 KGHSH and CDR2 LQKENI. The CDR3 has 14 residues. V was clipped by 3 bases and J by 6 bases; unmatched bases: 4. The CDR3 protein is CASSPLSGSDTQYF. CDR3 sequence (DNA): TGTGCCAGCTCACCTCTTAGCGGGAGTGATACGCAGTATTTT.

The chain links TRBV19 to TRBJ1-1; D unclear. This CDR3 spans 15 amino acids. Germline loops: CDR1 LNHDA, CDR2 SQIVND (reference sequence). Trimming shortened V by 4 bases and J by 3 bases, and 15 bases separated the two germline ends. The CDR3 spells CASSTPGSWYTEAFF. CDR3 in DNA: TGTGCCAGTAGTACACCAGGATCATGGTACACTGAAGCTTTCTTT. Supplemented by reference TRBV19 and TRBJ1-1, the full variable domain reads DGGITQSPKYLFRKEGQNVTLSCEQNLNHDAMYWYRQDPGQGLRLIYYSQIVNDFQKGDIAEGYSVSREKKESFPLTVTSAQKNPTAFYLCASSTPGSWYTEAFFGQGTRLTVV.

The chain combines TRBV7-2 with TRBJ1-3; the match to TRBD1 covers 11 bases. Unmatched junction bases numbered 9, after V lost 8 bases and J lost 0 bases. Germline V gene sequence: CDR1 SGHTA, CDR2 FQGNSA. This CDR3 spans 17 amino acids. Written as DNA, the CDR3 is TGTGCCAGCCGGACAGGGGGCTTGAAGGACTCTGGAAACACCATATATTTT. Translated: CASRTGGLKDSGNTIYF.

A note on this clone: Other nucleotide sequences in the sample specify the same CDR3. In DNA, the CDR3 is TGTGCCAGCAGTTTGGGCTTATACAATGAGCAGTTCTTC. Translating it yields CASSLGLYNEQFF. V gene TRBV12-3 or TRBV12-4 combines with J gene TRBJ2-1; D unresolved. The V gene lost 3 bases and the J gene lost 4 bases, with 7 bases spanning the gap. The CDR3 runs 13 residues.